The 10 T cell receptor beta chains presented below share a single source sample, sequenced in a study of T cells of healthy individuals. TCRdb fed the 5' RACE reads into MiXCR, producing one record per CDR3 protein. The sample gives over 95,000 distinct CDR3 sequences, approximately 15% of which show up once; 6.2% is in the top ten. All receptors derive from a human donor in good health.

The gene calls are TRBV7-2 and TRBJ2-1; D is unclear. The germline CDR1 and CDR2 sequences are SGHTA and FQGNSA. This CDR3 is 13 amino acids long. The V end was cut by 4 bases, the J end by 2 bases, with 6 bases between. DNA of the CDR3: TGTGCCAGCAGCTCCCGACCCTACAATGAGCAGTTCTTC. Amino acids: CASSSRPYNEQFF.

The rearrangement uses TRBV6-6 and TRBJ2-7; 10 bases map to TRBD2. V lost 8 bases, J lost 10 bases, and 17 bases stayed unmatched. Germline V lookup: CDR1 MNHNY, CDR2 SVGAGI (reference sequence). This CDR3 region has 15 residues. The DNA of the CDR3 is TGTGCCAGCTCCGCAGGGGGAGTAGCGGGAGGACCACAGTACTTC. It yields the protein CASSAGGVAGGPQYF.

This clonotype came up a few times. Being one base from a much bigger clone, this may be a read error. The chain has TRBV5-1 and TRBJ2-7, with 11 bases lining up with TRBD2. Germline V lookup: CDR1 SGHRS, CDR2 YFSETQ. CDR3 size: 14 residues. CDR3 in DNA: TGCACCAGCAGCTTAGCGGGGGGGCCCTACGAGCAGTACTTC. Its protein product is CTSSLAGGPYEQYF.

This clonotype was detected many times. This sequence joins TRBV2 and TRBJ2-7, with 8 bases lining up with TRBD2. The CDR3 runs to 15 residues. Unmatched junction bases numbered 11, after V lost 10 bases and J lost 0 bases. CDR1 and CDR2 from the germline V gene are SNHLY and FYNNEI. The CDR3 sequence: CANNNPGGASYEQYF. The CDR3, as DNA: TGTGCCAACAATAACCCCGGGGGGGCCTCCTACGAGCAGTACTTC.

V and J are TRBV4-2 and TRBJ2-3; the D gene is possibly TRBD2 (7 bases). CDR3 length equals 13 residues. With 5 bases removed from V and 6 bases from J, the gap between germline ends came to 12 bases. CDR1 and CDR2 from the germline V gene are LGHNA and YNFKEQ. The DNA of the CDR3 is TGTGCCAGCAGCGGGGGGGGGGGCGATACGCAGTATTTT. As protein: CASSGGGGDTQYF.

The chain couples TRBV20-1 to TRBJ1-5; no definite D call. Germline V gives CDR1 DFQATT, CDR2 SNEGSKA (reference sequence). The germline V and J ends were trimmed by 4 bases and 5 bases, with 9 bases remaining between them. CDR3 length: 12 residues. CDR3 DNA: TGCAGTGCTAAAAGAACTGATCAGCCCCAGCATTTT. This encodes CSAKRTDQPQHF.

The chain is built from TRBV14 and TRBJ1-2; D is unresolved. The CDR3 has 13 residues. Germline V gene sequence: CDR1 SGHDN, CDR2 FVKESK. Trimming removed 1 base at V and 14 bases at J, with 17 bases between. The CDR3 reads CASSQAGPGVRTF. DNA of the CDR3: TGTGCCAGCAGCCAAGCTGGACCGGGCGTGCGGACCTTC.

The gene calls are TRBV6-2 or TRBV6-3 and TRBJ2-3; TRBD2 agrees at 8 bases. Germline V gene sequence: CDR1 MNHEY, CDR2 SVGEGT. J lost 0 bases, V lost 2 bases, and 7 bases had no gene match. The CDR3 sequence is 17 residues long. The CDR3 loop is CASSYGAGGPSTDTQYF. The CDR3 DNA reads TGTGCCAGCAGTTACGGGGCGGGGGGTCCGAGCACAGATACGCAGTATTTT.

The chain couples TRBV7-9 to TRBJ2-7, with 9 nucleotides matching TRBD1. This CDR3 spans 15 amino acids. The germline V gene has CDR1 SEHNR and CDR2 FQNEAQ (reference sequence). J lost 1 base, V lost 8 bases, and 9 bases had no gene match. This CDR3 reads CASGPGTGPSYEQYF. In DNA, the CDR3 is TGTGCCAGCGGACCCGGGACAGGGCCGTCCTACGAGCAGTACTTC.

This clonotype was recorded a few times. The CDR3 DNA is TGTGCCAGCAGTCCGGCGGGGTACACTGAAGCTTTCTTT. Translation gives CASSPAGYTEAFF. V gene TRBV28 combines with J gene TRBJ1-1, with D uncertain. CDR3 length equals 13 residues. Deletions cut 5 bases from V and 3 bases from J, with 10 bases between. Germline CDR1 reads MDHEN; CDR2 reads SYDVKM.